This T cell receptor (beta chain) emerged from a study of cytomegalovirus exposure and HLA in healthy donors. Trimming removed 6 bases from V and 5 bases from J, with 14 bases in between. This CDR3 spans 14 amino acids. Germline CDR1 reads MNHEY; CDR2 reads SVGAGI. A few counts support this clone. The PCR contained 60 Vbeta and 13 Jbeta primers. Clones were read by immunoSEQ multiplex PCR, and TCRdb kept only the in-frame ones, dropping some. The table records approximately 100,000 clones, more than 65% of them present only once. Material for sequencing was PBMCs. The source of this sequence is a woman aged 18-29 years in good health and CMV-seropositive. This rearrangement joins TRBV6-5 to TRBJ1-5; no reliable D call. The CDR3 is CASRKNYAHQPQHF. In DNA, the CDR3 is TGTGCCAGCAGGAAAAATTATGCGCATCAGCCCCAGCATTTT.